This T cell receptor beta chain emerged from a study of blood T cell repertoires in COVID-19. J was trimmed by 4 bases and V by 0 bases; bases with no gene match: 3. CDR1 is SGHTA, CDR2 FQGNSA, per germline. This CDR3 region has 15 residues. The authors' processing: Estimation of nucleated cell counts relied on the amplification of reference gene primers. Clones were read by immunoSEQ multiplex PCR, and TCRdb kept only the in-frame ones, dropping some. D and trimming were read from the DNA, whereas the V and J calls and clone size are those reported in that table. Seen here are 150,000 to 200,000 clones, over 80% observed once, and the top ten hold 6% to 8%. Patients from Seattle were sampled longitudinally, starting during active infection.

The sequencing input was peripheral blood. The chain uses TRBV7-2 and TRBJ1-2, with TRBD1 matching over 9 bases. This sequence was found in a woman in her sixties or seventies with COVID-19, enrolled during active disease. CDR3 nucleotide sequence: TGTGCCAGCAGCTTAGCGCCGGGACAGGGCTATGGCTACACCTTC. Its translation: CASSLAPGQGYGYTF. The full variable domain, with the rest looked up from reference TRBV7-2 and TRBJ1-2, is GAGVSQSPSNKVTEKGKDVELRCDPISGHTALYWYRQSLGQGLEFLIYFQGNSAPDKSGLPSDRFSAERTGGSVSTLTIQRTQQEDSAVYLCASSLAPGQGYGYTFGSGTRLTVV.